The clone carrying this T cell receptor beta chain was recorded at least ten times. RNA transcripts gave rise to amplified TCR beta CDR3 regions. HTBI primers were used for first-round RT-PCR of the TCR CDR3. A single record per CDR3 protein comes from TCRdb applying MiXCR to the multiplex PCR reads. The top ten clones hold roughly 30% of a sample with 700,000 to 850,000 distinct CDR3 sequences, 35% of them seen once. The data are from a study of T cells in Graves' hyperthyroidism and ophthalmopathy. Trimming cost V 7 bases and J 3 bases; bases outside gene matches: 2. From germline, CDR1 is MNHEY and CDR2 SVGEGT. This CDR3 is 12 amino acids long.

The J gene is TRBJ2-7, the V gene TRBV6-2 or TRBV6-3; TRBD1 aligns across 8 bases. The specimen sequenced was blood. The source is a woman aged 40-49 years with Graves' hyperthyroidism. Here the CDR3 DNA reads TGTGCCAGCACAGGACAGGGCTACGAGCAGTACTTC. Protein: CASTGQGYEQYF.